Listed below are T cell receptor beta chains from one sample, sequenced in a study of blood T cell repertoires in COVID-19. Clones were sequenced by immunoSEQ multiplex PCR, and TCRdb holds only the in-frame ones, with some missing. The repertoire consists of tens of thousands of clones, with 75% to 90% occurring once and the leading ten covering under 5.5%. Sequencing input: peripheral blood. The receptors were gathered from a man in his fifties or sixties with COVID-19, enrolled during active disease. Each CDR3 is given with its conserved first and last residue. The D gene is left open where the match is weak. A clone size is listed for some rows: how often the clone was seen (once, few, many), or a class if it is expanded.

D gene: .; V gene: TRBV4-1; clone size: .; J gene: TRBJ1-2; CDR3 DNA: TGCGCCAGCAGCCCAAACGAAGCGTCGCTCTGGTATGGCTACACCTTC; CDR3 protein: CASSPNEASLWYGYTF
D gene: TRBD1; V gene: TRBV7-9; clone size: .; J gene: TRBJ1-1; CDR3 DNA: TGTGCCAGCAGGTCCGGGACAGGGGGCACTGAAGCTTTCTTT; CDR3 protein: CASRSGTGGTEAFF
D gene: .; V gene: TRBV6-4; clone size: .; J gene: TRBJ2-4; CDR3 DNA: TGTGCCAGCAGCTTCCCCGCGGGACGGAAAAACATTCAGTACTTC; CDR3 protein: CASSFPAGRKNIQYF
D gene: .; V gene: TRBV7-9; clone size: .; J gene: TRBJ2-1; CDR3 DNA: TGTGCCAGCAGCTCTAATTACAATGAGCAGTTCTTC; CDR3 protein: CASSSNYNEQFF
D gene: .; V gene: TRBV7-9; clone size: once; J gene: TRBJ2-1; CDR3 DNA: TGTGCCAGCTATGGGGGGAGGAGCTCCTACAATGAGCAGTTCTTC; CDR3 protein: CASYGGRSSYNEQFF
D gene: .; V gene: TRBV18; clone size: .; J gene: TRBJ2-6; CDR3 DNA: TGTGCCAGCTCACCCCCTGGCATACAGGGTTGGATCTCTGGGGCCAACGTCCTGACTTTC; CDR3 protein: CASSPPGIQGWISGANVLTF
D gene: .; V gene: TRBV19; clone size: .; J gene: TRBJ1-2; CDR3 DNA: TGTGCCAGTAGTCGGCAGGGTTATGGCTACACCTTC; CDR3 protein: CASSRQGYGYTF
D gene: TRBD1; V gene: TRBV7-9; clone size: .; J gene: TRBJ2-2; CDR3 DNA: TGTGCCAGCTCCCATGGGACAGGGGGCACCGGGGAGCTGTTTTTT; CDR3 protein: CASSHGTGGTGELFF
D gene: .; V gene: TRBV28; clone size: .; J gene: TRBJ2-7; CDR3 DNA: TGTGCCAGCACCGTAACGCAGAACTCCTACGAGCAGTACTTC; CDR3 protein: CASTVTQNSYEQYF
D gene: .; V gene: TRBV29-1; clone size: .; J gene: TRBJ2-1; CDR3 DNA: TGCAGCGCGGGGAGAATCGACAATGAGCAGTTCTTC; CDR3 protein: CSAGRIDNEQFF
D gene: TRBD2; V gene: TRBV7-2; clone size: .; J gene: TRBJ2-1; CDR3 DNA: TGTGCCAGCAGCTGGGGGGGGATGACTAGCGTTGATGAGCAGTTCTTC; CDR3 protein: CASSWGGMTSVDEQFF
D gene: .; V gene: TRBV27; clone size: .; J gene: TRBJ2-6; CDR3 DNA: TGTGCCAGCAGCCGGATAGACTTATCTGGGGCCAACGTCCTGACTTTC; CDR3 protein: CASSRIDLSGANVLTF
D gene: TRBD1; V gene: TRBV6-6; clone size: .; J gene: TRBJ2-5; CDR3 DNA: TGTGCCAGCAGTGACAGGGGGCAAGAGACCCAGTACTTC; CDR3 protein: CASSDRGQETQYF
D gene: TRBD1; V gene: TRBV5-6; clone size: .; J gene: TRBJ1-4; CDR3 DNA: TGTGCCAGCAGCAAACTCCAGGGGGCAGCTAATGAAAAACTGTTTTTT; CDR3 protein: CASSKLQGAANEKLFF
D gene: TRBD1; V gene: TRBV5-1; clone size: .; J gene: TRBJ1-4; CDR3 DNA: TGCGCCAGCAGCTTGGTTTCGCCTACGACAGGGGTACCTAATGAAAAACTGTTTTTT; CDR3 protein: CASSLVSPTTGVPNEKLFF
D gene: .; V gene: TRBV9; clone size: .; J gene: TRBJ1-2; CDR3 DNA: TGTGCCAGCAGCCCAACAGGGAACTATGGCTACACCTTC; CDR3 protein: CASSPTGNYGYTF
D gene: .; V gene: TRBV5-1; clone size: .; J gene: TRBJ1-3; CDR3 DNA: TGCGCCAGCAGCGGATCACAGGGTTACTCTGGAAACACCATATATTTT; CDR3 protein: CASSGSQGYSGNTIYF
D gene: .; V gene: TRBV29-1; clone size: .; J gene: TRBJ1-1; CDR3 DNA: TGCAGCGTTCTACAGGGGAACACTGAAGCTTTCTTT; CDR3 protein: CSVLQGNTEAFF
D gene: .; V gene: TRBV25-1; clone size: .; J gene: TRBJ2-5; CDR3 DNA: TGTGCCAGTGCGGGGGCCGTTGGAGAGACCCAGTACTTC; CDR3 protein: CASAGAVGETQYF
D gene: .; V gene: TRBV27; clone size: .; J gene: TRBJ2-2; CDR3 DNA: TGTGCCAGCAGTCCTGCGTACGGGGAGCTGTTTTTT; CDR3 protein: CASSPAYGELFF
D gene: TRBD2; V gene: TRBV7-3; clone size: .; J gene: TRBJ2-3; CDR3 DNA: TGTGCCAGCAGCCCCTGGACTAGCGGGAGAAGTGATACGCAGTATTTT; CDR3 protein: CASSPWTSGRSDTQYF
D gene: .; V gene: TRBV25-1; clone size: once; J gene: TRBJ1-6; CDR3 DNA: TGTGCCAGCAGTGAATACAGGGATTCACCCCTCCACTTT; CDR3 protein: CASSEYRDSPLHF
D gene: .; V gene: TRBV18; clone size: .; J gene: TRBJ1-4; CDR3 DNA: TGTGCCAGCTCACCACCTTCGCGGGAAAAACTGTTTTTT; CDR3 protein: CASSPPSREKLFF
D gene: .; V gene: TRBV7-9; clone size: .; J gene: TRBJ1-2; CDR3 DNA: TGTGCCAGCAGCCAACAAGACTATGGCTACACCTTC; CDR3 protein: CASSQQDYGYTF
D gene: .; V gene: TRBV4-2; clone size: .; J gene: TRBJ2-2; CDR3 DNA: TGTGCCAGCAGTCTTATAAACACCGGGGAGCTGTTTTTT; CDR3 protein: CASSLINTGELFF
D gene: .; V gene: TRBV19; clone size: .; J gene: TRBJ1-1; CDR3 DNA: TGTGCCAGTAGTATAGATCTGGGGCACACTGAAGCTTTCTTT; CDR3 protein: CASSIDLGHTEAFF
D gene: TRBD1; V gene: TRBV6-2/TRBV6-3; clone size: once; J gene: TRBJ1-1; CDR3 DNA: TGTGCCAGCAGTTATCCACAGGGGGCGCATGCTGAAGCTTTCTTT; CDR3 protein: CASSYPQGAHAEAFF
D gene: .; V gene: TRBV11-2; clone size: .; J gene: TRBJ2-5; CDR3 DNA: TGTGCCAGCAGCTTCGAGAGGGAGGAGACCCAGTACTTC; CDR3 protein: CASSFEREETQYF
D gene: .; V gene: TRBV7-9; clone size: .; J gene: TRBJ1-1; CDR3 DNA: TGTGCCAGCAGCTTAGAGTCCGGCACTGAAGCTTTCTTT; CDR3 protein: CASSLESGTEAFF